Sequencing of this T cell receptor (beta chain) was carried out in a study of blood T cell repertoires in COVID-19. Overall study context: Sample material is recorded as cDNA or gDNA derived from T cells, B-cell-depleted T cells, or PBMCs.

TCRdb's copy holds only in-frame clones and misses some; the assay was immunoSEQ multiplex PCR. The sample has about 260,000 clones, over 80% seen once; the top ten hold about 1.4%. The sample was peripheral blood. The sequence was collected from a woman aged 40 to 55 who had recovered from COVID-19.

The CDR3 protein is CAISQTGEFGTEAFF. DNA for the CDR3: TGTGCCATCAGCCAAACAGGGGAGTTCGGCACTGAAGCTTTCTTT. V usage is TRBV10-3 and J usage is TRBJ1-1; 7 bases are shared with TRBD1. Germline-derived CDR1 and CDR2 are ENHRY and SYGVKD. V shed 6 bases and J 4 bases; nucleotides not matched to a gene: 11. The CDR3 consists of 15 residues.